This entry describes one TCR beta chain. The target antigen is unknown. Generated by immunoSEQ multiplex PCR, the TCRdb table keeps only in-frame clones and is missing some. Of around 200,000 clones listed, more than 65% are singletons. The data derive from a study of cytomegalovirus exposure and HLA in healthy donors. The CDR3 is 16 residues long. Germline CDR1 reads SGHVS; CDR2 reads FNYEAQ. The V segment lost 6 bases and the J segment 1 base; nucleotides outside the gene matches: 10. Regarding the study as a whole: According to reports, the classifier identified cytomegalovirus status with high specificity and sensitivity. In a later analysis, first-cohort TCR clusters were found to tend to co-occur in the 130 or so validation repertoires. The authors listed 150 to 200 TCR beta chains as cytomegalovirus-associated. Across donors, most TCRs were seen rarely, yet some public ones were widespread.

This chain uses TRBV7-6 with TRBJ1-1; 8 positions match TRBD1. The sample consisted of PBMCs. The clonotype comes from a woman aged 18-29 years in good health and CMV-seropositive. DNA for the CDR3: TGTGCCAGCAGTACCTGGACAGGGCGGGCGAACACTGAAGCTTTCTTT. Protein sequence: CASSTWTGRANTEAFF.